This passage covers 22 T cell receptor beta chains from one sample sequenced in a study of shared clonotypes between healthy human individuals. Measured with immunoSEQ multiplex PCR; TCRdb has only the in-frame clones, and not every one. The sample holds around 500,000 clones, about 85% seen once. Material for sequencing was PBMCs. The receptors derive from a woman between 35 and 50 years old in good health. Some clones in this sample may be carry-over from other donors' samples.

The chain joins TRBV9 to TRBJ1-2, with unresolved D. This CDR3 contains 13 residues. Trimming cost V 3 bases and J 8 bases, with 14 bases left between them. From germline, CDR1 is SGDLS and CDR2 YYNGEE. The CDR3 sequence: CASSDALNWGYTF. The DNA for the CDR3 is TGTGCCAGCAGCGACGCCTTGAACTGGGGCTACACCTTC.

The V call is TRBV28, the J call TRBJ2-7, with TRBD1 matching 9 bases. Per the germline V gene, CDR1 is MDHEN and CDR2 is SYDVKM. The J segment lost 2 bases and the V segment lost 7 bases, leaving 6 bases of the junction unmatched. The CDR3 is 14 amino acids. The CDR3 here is CASISGDRAYEQYF. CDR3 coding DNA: TGTGCCAGCATCTCTGGGGACAGGGCCTACGAGCAGTACTTC.

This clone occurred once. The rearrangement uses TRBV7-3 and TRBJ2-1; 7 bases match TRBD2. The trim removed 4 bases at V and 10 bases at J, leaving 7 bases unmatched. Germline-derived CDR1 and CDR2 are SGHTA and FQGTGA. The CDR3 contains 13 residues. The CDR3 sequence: CASSWAAGEEQFF. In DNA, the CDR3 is TGTGCCAGCAGCTGGGCGGCGGGAGAAGAGCAGTTCTTC.

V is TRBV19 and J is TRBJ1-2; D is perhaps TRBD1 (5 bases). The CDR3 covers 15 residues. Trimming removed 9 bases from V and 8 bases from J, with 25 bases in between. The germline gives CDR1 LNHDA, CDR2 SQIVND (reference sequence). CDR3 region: CASGPAGTHGGGYTF. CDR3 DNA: TGTGCCAGCGGCCCCGCCGGGACCCACGGCGGGGGCTACACCTTC.

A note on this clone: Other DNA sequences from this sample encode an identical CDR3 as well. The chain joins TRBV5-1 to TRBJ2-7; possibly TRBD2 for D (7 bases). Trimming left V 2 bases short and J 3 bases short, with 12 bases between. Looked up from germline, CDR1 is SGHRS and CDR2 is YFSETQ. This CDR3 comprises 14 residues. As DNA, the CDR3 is TGCGCCAGCAGCTTCAGCGGGACAATCTACGAGCAGTACTTC. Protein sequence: CASSFSGTIYEQYF.

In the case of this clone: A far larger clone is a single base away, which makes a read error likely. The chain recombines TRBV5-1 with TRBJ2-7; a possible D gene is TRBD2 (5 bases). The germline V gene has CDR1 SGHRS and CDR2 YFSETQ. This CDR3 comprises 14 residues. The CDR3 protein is CASSAASRNYKQYF. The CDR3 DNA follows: TGCGCCAGCAGCGCAGCTAGCCGAAACTACAAGCAGTACTTC.

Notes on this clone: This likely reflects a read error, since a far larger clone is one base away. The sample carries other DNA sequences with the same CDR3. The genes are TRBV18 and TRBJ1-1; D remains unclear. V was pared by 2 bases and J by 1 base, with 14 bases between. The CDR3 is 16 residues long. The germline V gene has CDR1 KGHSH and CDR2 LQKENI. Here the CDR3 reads CASSPGVTWRNTEAFF. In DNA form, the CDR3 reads TGTGCCAGCTCACCAGGGGTTACCTGGCGGAACACTGAAGCTTTCTTT.

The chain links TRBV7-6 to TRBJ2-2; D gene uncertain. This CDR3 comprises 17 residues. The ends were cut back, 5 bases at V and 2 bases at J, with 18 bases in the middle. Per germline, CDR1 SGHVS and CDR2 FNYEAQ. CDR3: CASSLQGLILNTGELFF. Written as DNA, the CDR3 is TGTGCCAGCAGCCTCCAAGGGCTGATTCTAAACACCGGGGAGCTGTTTTTT.

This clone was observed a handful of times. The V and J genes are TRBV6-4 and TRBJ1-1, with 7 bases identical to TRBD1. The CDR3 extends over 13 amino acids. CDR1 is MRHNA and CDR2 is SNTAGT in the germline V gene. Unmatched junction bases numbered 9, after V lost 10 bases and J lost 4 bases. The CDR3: CATRNRGSTEAFF. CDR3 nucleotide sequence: TGTGCCACCAGGAACAGGGGTTCCACTGAAGCTTTCTTT.

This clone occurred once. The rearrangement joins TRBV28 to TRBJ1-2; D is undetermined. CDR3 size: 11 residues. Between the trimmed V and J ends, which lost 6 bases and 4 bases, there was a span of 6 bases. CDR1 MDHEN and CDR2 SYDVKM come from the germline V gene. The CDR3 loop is CASRRLYGYTF. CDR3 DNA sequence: TGTGCCAGCAGGCGACTCTATGGCTACACCTTC.

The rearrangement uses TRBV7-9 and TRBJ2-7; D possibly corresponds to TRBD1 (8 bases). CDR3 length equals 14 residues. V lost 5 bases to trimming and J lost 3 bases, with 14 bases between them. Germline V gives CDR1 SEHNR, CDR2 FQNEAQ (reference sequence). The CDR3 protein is CASSQRGQDYEQYF. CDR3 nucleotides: TGTGCCAGCAGCCAGCGGGGACAGGACTACGAGCAGTACTTC.

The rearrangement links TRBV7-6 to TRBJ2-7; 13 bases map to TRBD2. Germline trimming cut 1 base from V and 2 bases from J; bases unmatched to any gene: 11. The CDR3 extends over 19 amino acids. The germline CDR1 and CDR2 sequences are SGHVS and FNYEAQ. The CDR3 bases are TGTGCCAGCAGCTTAGGGGGATGGACTAGCGGGAGAATTGCCTACGAGCAGTACTTC. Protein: CASSLGGWTSGRIAYEQYF.

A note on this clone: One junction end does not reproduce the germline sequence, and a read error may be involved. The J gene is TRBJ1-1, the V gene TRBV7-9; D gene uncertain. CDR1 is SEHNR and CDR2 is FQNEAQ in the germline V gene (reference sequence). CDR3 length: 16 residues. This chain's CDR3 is CAGSYGISELDTEAFF. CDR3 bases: TGTGCCGGCAGTTACGGCATATCGGAACTGGACACTGAAGCTTTCTTT.

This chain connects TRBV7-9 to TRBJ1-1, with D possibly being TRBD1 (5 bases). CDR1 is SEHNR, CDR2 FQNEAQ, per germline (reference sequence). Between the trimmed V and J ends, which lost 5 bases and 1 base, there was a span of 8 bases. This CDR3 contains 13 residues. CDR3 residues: CASSATANTEAFF. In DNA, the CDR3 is TGTGCCAGCAGCGCGACAGCGAACACTGAAGCTTTCTTT.

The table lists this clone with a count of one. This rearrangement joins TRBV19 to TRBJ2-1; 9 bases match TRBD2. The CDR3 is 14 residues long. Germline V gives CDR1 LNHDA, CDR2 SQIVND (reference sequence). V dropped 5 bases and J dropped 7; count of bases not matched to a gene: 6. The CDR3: CASSSQREVNEQFF. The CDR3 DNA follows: TGTGCCAGTAGTTCCCAGCGGGAGGTTAATGAGCAGTTCTTC.

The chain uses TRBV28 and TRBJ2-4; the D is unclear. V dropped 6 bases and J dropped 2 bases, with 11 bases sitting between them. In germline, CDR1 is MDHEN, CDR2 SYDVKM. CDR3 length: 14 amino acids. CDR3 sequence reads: CASSIPNPKNIQYF. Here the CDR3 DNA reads TGTGCCAGCAGCATCCCGAACCCCAAAAACATTCAGTACTTC.

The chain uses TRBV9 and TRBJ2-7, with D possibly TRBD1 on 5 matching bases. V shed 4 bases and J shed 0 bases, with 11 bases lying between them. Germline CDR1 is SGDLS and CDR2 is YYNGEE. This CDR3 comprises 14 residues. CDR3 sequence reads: CASSPGIYSYEQYF. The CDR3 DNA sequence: TGTGCCAGCAGCCCAGGGATCTACTCCTACGAGCAGTACTTC.

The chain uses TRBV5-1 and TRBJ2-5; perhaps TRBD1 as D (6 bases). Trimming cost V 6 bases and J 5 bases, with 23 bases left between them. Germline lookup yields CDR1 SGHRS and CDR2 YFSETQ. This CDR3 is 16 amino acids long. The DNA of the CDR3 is TGCGCCAGCATGACTGCCGTGTCAGGGGACGGGGAGACCCAGTACTTC. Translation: CASMTAVSGDGETQYF.

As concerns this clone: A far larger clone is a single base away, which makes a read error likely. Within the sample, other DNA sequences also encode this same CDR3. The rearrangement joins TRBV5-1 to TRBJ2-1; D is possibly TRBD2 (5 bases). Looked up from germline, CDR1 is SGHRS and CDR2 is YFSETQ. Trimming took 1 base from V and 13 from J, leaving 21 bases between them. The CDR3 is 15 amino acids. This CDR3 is CASSLRRAQMGEQFF. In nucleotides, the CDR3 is TGCGCCAGCAGCTTGAGGCGGGCCCAGATGGGTGAACAGTTCTTC. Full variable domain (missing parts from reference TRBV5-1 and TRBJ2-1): KAGVTQTPRYLIKTRGQQVTLSCSPISGHRSVSWYQQTPGQGLQFLFEYFSETQRNKGNFPGRFSGRQFSNSRSEMNVSTLELGDSALYLCASSLRRAQMGEQFFGPGTRLTVL.

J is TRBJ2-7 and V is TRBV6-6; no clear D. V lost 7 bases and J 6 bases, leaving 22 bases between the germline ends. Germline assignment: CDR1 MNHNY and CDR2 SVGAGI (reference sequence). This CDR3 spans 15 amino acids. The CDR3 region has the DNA TGTGCCAGCACCCCTCGGGTGACACCGGGTTCCGAGCAGTACTTC. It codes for CASTPRVTPGSEQYF.

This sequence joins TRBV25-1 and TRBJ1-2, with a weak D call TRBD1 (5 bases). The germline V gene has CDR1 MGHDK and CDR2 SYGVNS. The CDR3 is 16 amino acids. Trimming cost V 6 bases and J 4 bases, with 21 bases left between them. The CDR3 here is CASSSRMGQGVYGYTF. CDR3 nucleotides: TGTGCCAGCAGCTCTAGGATGGGGCAGGGCGTCTATGGCTACACCTTC.

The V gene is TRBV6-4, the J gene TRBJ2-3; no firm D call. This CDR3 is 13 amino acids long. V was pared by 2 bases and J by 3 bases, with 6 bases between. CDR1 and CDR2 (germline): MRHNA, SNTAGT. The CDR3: CASSDAETDTQYF. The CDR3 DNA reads TGTGCCAGCAGTGACGCAGAGACAGATACGCAGTATTTT.